This TCR beta chain was recorded in a study of immune cell composition in non-small cell lung cancer (dated by TCRdb to about 2017). A note on the overall study: Histologic subtype was assigned using H&E plus p63, CK5, Napsin A and TTF-1 immunohistochemistry, mainly lung adenocarcinoma or squamous cell carcinoma. Supplementary cohort #1 consisted of roughly 11 lung adenocarcinoma cases with paired tumour/lung TCR-beta sequencing and with TIL populations generated to assess tumour reactivity. TCR-beta sequencing from Adaptive Biotechnologies was done on 34 to 40 paired sets of NSCLC tumour and non-adjacent lung specimens and on 20 to 30 tumour-only specimens. Several tumour specimens with TCR-beta data were of rare histological subtypes and were excluded from the subtype comparisons.

Paper-wide results and their limitations: No significant correlation was found between tumour TCR-beta clonality and smoking pack-years. Across fewer than 13 adenocarcinoma cases, the maximal tumour-associated clone frequency showed a strong correlation with TIL tumour reactivity, but overall clonality showed no such correlation. The reactivity cohort was only about ten cases, and tumour-reactive clones were not shown to share sequences with the dominant in vivo tumour-associated clones. Nearly half of NSCLC cases had tumour-associated clones >0.5%, with roughly 76% of squamous carcinomas showing such clones compared with about 30% of adenocarcinomas.

Normal lung samples were non-adjacent lung tissue taken as far from the tumour as possible, at least 3 cm away, from the same patient. From frozen aliquots of unsorted single-cell suspensions, genomic DNA was isolated using the QIAamp DNA kit. Tissues arrived within 2 hours after resection and were immediately processed into single-cell suspensions. Tissue was broken up mechanically, digested enzymatically with DNase I, collagenase I and hyaluronidase for around 30 minutes at 37 degrees C, and then filtered and RBC-lysed. Trimmed from V: 6 bases; trimmed from J: 1 base; junction bases lacking a gene match: 5. The CDR3, cysteine through phenylalanine, is 16 amino acids long. Solely the CDR3 DNA is kept, with 48 bases framed from the first base. CDR1 and CDR2, per the germline V gene, are MDHEN and SYDVKM. Comment on this clone: There is no known antigen for this receptor. Per-nucleotide qualities are absent, and no much larger clonotype sits a single base away.

TCR-beta CDR3 regions were amplified from genomic DNA by a two-step multiplex PCR, with the second step adding Illumina-compatible adaptors. TCR-beta immunosequencing was performed on an Illumina platform as a commercial immunoSEQ service. Per the authors' processing: Repertoires were summarised as Top 10 Clones, the percentage of T-cell templates from the ten most frequent sequences, and productive clonality. Values of productive clonality ranged from 0 to 1, with a monoclonal population indicated by a value of 1. Using log10 scatter plots, tumour-associated clones were identified as sequences that made up at least 0.1% of tumour T-cell templates yet were absent from the matched non-adjacent lung. Two-group comparisons used Student's t-tests, stages used ANOVA, and relationships used linear regression, analysed in GraphPad Prism7 and R. TCRdb re-hosts the immuneACCESS table, in-frame sequences only. Its copies lack some clones; in the studies checked, an unresolved V gene accounts for under half of them, and the cause for the rest is not known. V and J calls and clone size are those listed in that table; D and trimming were worked out from the DNA. Across this sample there are thousands of clones, with 67% seen only once. Around 10% of the sample is held by the ten biggest clonotypes.

The sequence is built from TRBV28 and TRBJ2-2, with 10 middle bases fitting TRBD1. Sequencing was done on a sample of non-adjacent lung tissue. This clonotype was sampled from a human donor with non-small cell lung cancer. The DNA is as follows: TGTGCCAGCAGAAAACGGACAGGGGGGAACACCGGGGAGCTGTTTTTT. Its translation is CASRKRTGGNTGELFF. Full variable domain (CDR3 extended with the reference TRBV28 and TRBJ2-2 proteins): DVKVTQSSRYLVKRTGEKVFLECVQDMDHENMFWYRQDPGLGLRLIYFSYDVKMKEKGDIPEGYSVSREKKERFSLILESASTNQTSMYLCASRKRTGGNTGELFFGEGSRLTVL.